A selection of T cell receptor beta chains follows, all from one sample in a study of monozygotic twins with cystic fibrosis. Data came from immunoSEQ multiplex PCR; TCRdb stores just in-frame clones and leaves some out. The data contain about 20,000 clones, about 90% of them singletons. The sequenced sample consisted of blood. The origin of the receptors is a girl under 10 years old with cystic fibrosis. Both conserved end residues are part of each CDR3.

V	J	CDR3
TRBV4-2	TRBJ2-2	CASSQEKGLNGELFF
TRBV2	TRBJ2-3	CASSATPPSTQYF
TRBV28	TRBJ2-3	CASSLPGGGKAADTQYF
TRBV7-9	TRBJ1-1	CASSSGTVNTEAFF
TRBV5-1	TRBJ2-1	CASSPPIYHDEQFF
TRBV7-8	TRBJ1-6	CASSLVPGTANSPLHF
TRBV19	TRBJ1-2	CASSPRTGFNYGYTF
TRBV4-1	TRBJ1-3	CASSQDWTSGNTIYF
TRBV28	TRBJ2-7	CASSFRGPLTYEQYF
TRBV19	TRBJ2-7	CASSVTGTGSYEQYF